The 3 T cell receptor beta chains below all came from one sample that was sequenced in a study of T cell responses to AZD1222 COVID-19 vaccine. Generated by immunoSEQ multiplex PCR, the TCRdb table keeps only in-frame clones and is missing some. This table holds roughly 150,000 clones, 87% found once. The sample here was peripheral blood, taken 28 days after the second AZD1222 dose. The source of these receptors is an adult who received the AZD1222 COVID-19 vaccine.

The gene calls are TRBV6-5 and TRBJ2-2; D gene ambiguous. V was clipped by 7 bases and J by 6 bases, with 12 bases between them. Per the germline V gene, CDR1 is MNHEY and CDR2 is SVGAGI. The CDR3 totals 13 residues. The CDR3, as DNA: TGTGCCAGCACCGGAACAACGCCCGGGGAGCTGTTTTTT. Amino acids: CASTGTTPGELFF.

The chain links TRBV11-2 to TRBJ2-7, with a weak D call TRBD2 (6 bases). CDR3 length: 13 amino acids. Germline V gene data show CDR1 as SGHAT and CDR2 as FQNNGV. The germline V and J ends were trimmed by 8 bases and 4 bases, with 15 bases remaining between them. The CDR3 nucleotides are TGTGCCAGCCGCGCTGGGCTAGCGTACGAGCAGTACTTC. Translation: CASRAGLAYEQYF.

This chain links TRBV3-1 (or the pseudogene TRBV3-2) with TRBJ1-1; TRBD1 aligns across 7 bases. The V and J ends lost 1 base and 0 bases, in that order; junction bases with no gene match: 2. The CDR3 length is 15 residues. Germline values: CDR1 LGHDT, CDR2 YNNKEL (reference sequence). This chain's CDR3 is CASSQGDRLNTEAFF. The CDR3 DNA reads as TGTGCCAGCAGCCAAGGGGACAGATTGAACACTGAAGCTTTCTTT.